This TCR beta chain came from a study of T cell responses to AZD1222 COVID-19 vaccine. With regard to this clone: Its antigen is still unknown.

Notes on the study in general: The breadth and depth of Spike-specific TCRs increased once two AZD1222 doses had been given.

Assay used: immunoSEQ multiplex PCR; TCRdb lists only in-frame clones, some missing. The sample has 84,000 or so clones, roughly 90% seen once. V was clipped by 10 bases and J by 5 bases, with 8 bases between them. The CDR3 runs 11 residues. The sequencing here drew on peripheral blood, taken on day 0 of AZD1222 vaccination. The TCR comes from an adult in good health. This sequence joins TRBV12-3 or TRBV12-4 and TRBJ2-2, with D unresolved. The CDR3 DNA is TGTGCCATCATCAGGACCGGGGAGCTGTTTTTT. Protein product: CAIIRTGELFF.